Following are 20 T cell receptor delta chains from one sample sequenced in a study of gamma-delta T cells after stem cell transplantation. TCRdb re-called the RT-PCR reads with CATT. The table records 1,500 or so delta-chain clones, more than 1.5% of them present only once. The sequencing input was gamma-delta T cells. These receptors were obtained from a human donor. It is not recorded whose cells these are; they may come from a transplant donor.

This clone was seen ten or more times. A far larger clone is one nucleotide away, so this likely arose from a read error. Other DNA sequences in this specimen translate into the identical CDR3. This chain uses TRDV3 with TRDJ1; 9 bases match TRDD3. Germline assignment: CDR1 TVYSNPD and CDR2 GDNSRS (reference sequence). This CDR3 spans 19 amino acids. In DNA, the CDR3 is TGTGCCTTTAATTGTCCCCTACCCTGGGGGATCCGACGTGAGTATAAACTCATCTTC. It translates to CAFNCPLPWGIRREYKLIF.

This clone has only a few counts. For this DNA, TCRdb reports the protein of a much larger clone, which diverges at residue 23, most likely from a read error; the protein presented here is translated directly from the DNA. The chain uses TRDV1 and TRDJ1, with 11 nucleotides matching TRDD3. Germline V gives CDR1 TSWWSYY, CDR2 QGS. The CDR3 runs 24 residues. The CDR3 loop reads CALGERHLPQLRWGIRLYTDKLTF. CDR3 DNA: TGTGCTCTTGGGGAACGCCACCTACCCCAACTACGATGGGGGATACGCTTGTACACCGATAAACTCACCTTT.

This clone occurred a few times. With only one base between it and a far larger clone, this is likely a read error. The rearrangement links TRDV2 to TRDJ3; 7 bases map to TRDD3. Germline CDR1 and CDR2: GEAIGNYY and EKD. With 0 bases clipped from V and 1 base from J, the junction kept 26 bases outside the gene matches. The CDR3 sequence is 25 residues long. CDR3 DNA: TGTGCCTGTGACACCGTGAGTGGATGGGGGACCCCGCTTCGTTTACCGTCCTGGGACACCCGACAGATGTTTTTC. This translates into CACDTVSGWGTPLRLPSWDTRQMFF.

The V and J genes are TRDV3 and TRDJ1, with 11 bases lining up with TRDD3. The CDR3 has 19 amino acids. Germline trimming cut 2 bases from V and 0 bases from J; bases unmatched to any gene: 17. Germline values: CDR1 TVYSNPD, CDR2 GDNSRS (reference sequence). The CDR3 DNA is TGTGCCTTTTCTTGGCCTCCCCACTGGGGGATAGTTTACACCGATAAACTCATCTTT. Translated, it gives CAFSWPPHWGIVYTDKLIF.

This clone was picked up a small number of times. The chain combines TRDV2 with TRDJ3, with 9 bases fitting TRDD3. V lost 4 bases and J lost 1; bases outside the gene matches: 22. The V gene's germline CDR1 is GEAIGNYY and CDR2 EKD. This CDR3 comprises 23 residues. The CDR3 here is CACDYPCRLGEGDGSWDTRQMFF. The CDR3, as DNA: TGTGCCTGTGATTATCCCTGCAGACTGGGGGAGGGCGACGGTTCCTGGGACACCCGACAGATGTTTTTC.

Regarding this clone: With a much larger clone just one base away, this may be a read error. This chain links TRDV1 with TRDJ1; D may match TRDD2 or TRDD3 (8 bases each). V dropped 0 bases and J dropped 1 base, with 33 bases sitting between them. Germline lookup yields CDR1 TSWWSYY and CDR2 QGS. The CDR3 runs 23 residues. CDR3 sequence: CALGELGLPNIIGGLRGTDKLIF. CDR3 sequence (DNA): TGTGCTCTTGGGGAACTTGGCCTTCCTAACATAATTGGGGGATTAAGGGGCACCGATAAACTCATCTTT.

Regarding this clone: The protein TCRdb gives is from a much larger clone and does not agree with this DNA's translation at residue 4, likely a read error; the protein shown here comes from the DNA. V is TRDV2 and J is TRDJ1; 9 nucleotides line up with TRDD3. Germline-derived CDR1 and CDR2 are GEAIGNYY and EKD. The length of the CDR3 is 16 residues. Written as DNA, the CDR3 is TGTGCCTGTGGCACCCGTACTGGGGGACCCCAGGGTAAACTCATCTTT. Its protein is CACGTRTGGPQGKLIF.

About this clone: TCRdb assigns this DNA the protein of a much larger clone, which departs from its translation at residue 3; this likely reflects a read error, and the protein shown comes from translating the DNA. V gene TRDV2 combines with J gene TRDJ1, with 7 bases fitting TRDD3. This CDR3 region has 18 residues. The germline gives CDR1 GEAIGNYY, CDR2 EKD. CDR3 bases: TGTGCCCGTGACAAGTGGGATGGGGGACCGATGTACACCGATAAACTCATCTTT. Translation: CARDKWDGGPMYTDKLIF.

Concerning this clone itself: The protein that TCRdb holds for this DNA derives from a much larger clone and differs from the translated DNA at residue 17, which likely indicates a read error; the protein shown here is translated from the DNA. The rearrangement joins TRDV1 to TRDJ4; 12 bases map to TRDD3. This CDR3 is 19 amino acids long. In germline, CDR1 is TSWWSYY, CDR2 QGS. This CDR3 is CALGELSPVLGDTSRPPIF. In DNA form, the CDR3 reads TGTGCTCTTGGGGAACTCAGCCCAGTACTGGGGGATACTTCCAGACCCCCGATCTTT.

Note on this clone: The TCRdb protein comes from a much larger clone and disagrees with this DNA's translation at residue 8, likely due to a read error; the protein given here is derived from the DNA. This chain links TRDV2 with TRDJ3; 9 nucleotides agree with TRDD3. The CDR3 has 22 amino acids. The germline gives CDR1 GEAIGNYY, CDR2 EKD. The V segment lost 3 bases and the J segment 2 bases; nucleotides outside the gene matches: 19. This chain's CDR3 is CACDSTQPGDTPDPWDTRQMFF. The DNA for the CDR3 is TGTGCCTGTGACTCCACCCAACCGGGGGATACCCCCGACCCCTGGGACACCCGACAGATGTTTTTC.

Worth noting for this clone: TCRdb's entry gives the protein of a much larger clone, which mismatches this DNA's translation at residue 9, likely from a read error; the protein reported here is translated from the DNA. The CDR3 sequence is CACTLGDTSTDKLIF. DNA of the CDR3: TGTGCCTGCACACTGGGGGATACGTCCACCGATAAACTCATCTTT. The chain uses TRDV2 and TRDJ1, with 13 nucleotides matching TRDD3. The germline gives CDR1 GEAIGNYY, CDR2 EKD. The CDR3 totals 15 residues. V lost 7 bases to trimming and J lost 1 base; unmatched junction nucleotides: 5.

This clone was detected a few times. Only one base separates this from a far larger clonotype, so it likely reflects a read error. The chain carries TRDV2 and TRDJ1; 8 bases line up with TRDD3. Germline V gives CDR1 GEAIGNYY, CDR2 EKD. The CDR3 is 16 amino acids. DNA of the CDR3: TGTGCCCGTGACACCTTGGGGGATTACGACACCGATAAACTCATCTTT. Translation gives CARDTLGDYDTDKLIF.

About this clone itself: With a much larger clone just one base away, this may be a read error. The same CDR3 can be traced to other DNA sequences in this sample. The J gene is TRDJ1, the V gene TRDV3; TRDD3 matches at 12 bases. Trimming took 3 bases from V and 0 from J; bases not matched to a gene: 17. Germline V gene sequence: CDR1 TVYSNPD, CDR2 GDNSRS (reference sequence). The CDR3 has 19 residues. This CDR3 is CAFPKLYWGILPYTDKLIF. The CDR3 DNA follows: TGTGCCTTCCCCAAGCTGTACTGGGGGATACTCCCGTACACCGATAAACTCATCTTT.

Concerning this clone itself: The mismatch at residue 5 between this DNA's translation and the TCRdb protein of a much larger clone likely reflects a read error; the protein shown is translated from the DNA. The chain couples TRDV3 to TRDJ1; no definite D call. In germline, CDR1 is TVYSNPD, CDR2 GDNSRS (reference sequence). The V end lost 5 bases, the J end lost 0 bases, and 25 bases lay between the germline ends. CDR3 length equals 17 residues. CDR3 sequence: CAVSSPYDSRYTDKLIF. The DNA of the CDR3 is TGTGCCGTCAGTTCCCCGTACGACTCTAGGTACACCGATAAACTCATCTTT.

This clone was counted ten times or more. At one of its ends the junction is not consistent with the germline gene, which may arise from a read error. This chain uses TRDV1 with TRDJ1, with TRDD3 as a possible D gene (6 bases). Looked up from germline, CDR1 is TSWWSYY and CDR2 is QGS. The CDR3 has 20 amino acids. CDR3 bases: TGTGCTCCTGGGGAACCGGGGTACGGGGACGGAGAGGGCTACACCGATAAACTCATCTTT. Protein product: CAPGEPGYGDGEGYTDKLIF.

The J gene is TRDJ1, the V gene TRDV1, with 13 bases lining up with TRDD3. The CDR3 spans 23 residues. The germline V gene encodes CDR1 TSWWSYY and CDR2 QGS. V dropped 3 bases and J dropped 0; count of bases not matched to a gene: 22. The CDR3 protein is CALGDLHTGYWGIREEHTDKLIF. CDR3 sequence (DNA): TGTGCTCTTGGGGACCTCCATACGGGGTACTGGGGGATACGCGAGGAGCACACCGATAAACTCATCTTT.

A remark on this clone: A read error is the likely source, as a far larger clone sits one nucleotide away. This specimen includes other DNA sequences encoding the same CDR3. The chain carries TRDV2 and TRDJ1; D gene ambiguous. Germline CDR1 GEAIGNYY, CDR2 EKD. Trimming cost V 4 bases and J 1 base, with 12 bases left between them. The CDR3 is 14 residues long. In nucleotides, the CDR3 is TGTGCCTGTGATACCGCCCCCACCACCGATAAACTCATCTTT. Protein sequence: CACDTAPTTDKLIF.

Regarding this clone: The translation of this DNA and the TCRdb protein of a much larger clone differ at residue 6, probably owing to a read error; the protein shown here is translated from the DNA. The chain has TRDV2 and TRDJ1; D ambiguous. Trimming pared 2 bases from V and 1 base from J, leaving 16 bases between. The CDR3 runs to 16 residues. CDR1 GEAIGNYY and CDR2 EKD come from the germline V gene. The CDR3 DNA sequence: TGTGCCTGTGACAGGGAGAGAAGACGGGGCACCGATAAACTCATCTTT. Protein product: CACDRERRRGTDKLIF.

Notes on this clone: A far larger clone is just one base off, so this is likely a read error. Other DNA sequences in the sample encode the same CDR3. The chain joins TRDV2 to TRDJ1; the match to TRDD3 covers 12 bases. Germline-derived CDR1 and CDR2 are GEAIGNYY and EKD. J gave up 2 bases and V 3 bases, and 15 bases lay outside the gene matches. The CDR3 sequence is 19 residues long. CDR3 nucleotide sequence: TGTGCCTGTGACGGATTACTGGGGGATACCCCCACAACTACCGATAAACTCATCTTT. Translating gives CACDGLLGDTPTTTDKLIF.

Only a few counts were recorded for this clone. A read error may produce the germline difference seen at one junction end. Other DNA sequences from this sample encode an identical CDR3 as well. V and J are TRDV2 and TRDJ3; TRDD3 aligns across 8 bases. The CDR3 is made up of 17 amino acids. Germline V gene data show CDR1 as GEAIGNYY and CDR2 as EKD. CDR3 nucleotide sequence: TGTGCCTGCGACACGGTGGGGATACAGGGGGACACCCGACAGATGTTTTTC. Encoded protein: CACDTVGIQGDTRQMFF.